Detailed here is one T cell receptor beta chain. Its target is unknown. Different DNA sequences within this sample yield the same CDR3. Germline loops: CDR1 SGHRS, CDR2 YFSETQ. V gave up 1 base and J gave up 1 base, with 8 bases separating them. The CDR3 runs 14 residues. The data were produced by immunoSEQ multiplex PCR, yet TCRdb's version contains in-frame clones alone and is incomplete. The repertoire holds 100,000 or so clones, with more than 75% as singletons. This specimen comes from a study of T cell responses to AZD1222 COVID-19 vaccine. The wider study: Second-dose intervals near 4 or 12 weeks were combined.

General study results and limits: Seropositive at baseline were only six AZD1222 recipients. Increases in Spike-specific TCR breadth and depth were seen after two AZD1222 doses.

The receptor was derived from an adult in good health. The chain is built from TRBV5-1 and TRBJ1-1, with D tentatively TRBD1 (6 bases). The input for sequencing was peripheral blood, taken on day 0 of AZD1222 vaccination. The CDR3 coding sequence is TGCGCCAGCAGCTTGCAGGGGCAGAACACTGAAGCTTTCTTT. As protein: CASSLQGQNTEAFF.